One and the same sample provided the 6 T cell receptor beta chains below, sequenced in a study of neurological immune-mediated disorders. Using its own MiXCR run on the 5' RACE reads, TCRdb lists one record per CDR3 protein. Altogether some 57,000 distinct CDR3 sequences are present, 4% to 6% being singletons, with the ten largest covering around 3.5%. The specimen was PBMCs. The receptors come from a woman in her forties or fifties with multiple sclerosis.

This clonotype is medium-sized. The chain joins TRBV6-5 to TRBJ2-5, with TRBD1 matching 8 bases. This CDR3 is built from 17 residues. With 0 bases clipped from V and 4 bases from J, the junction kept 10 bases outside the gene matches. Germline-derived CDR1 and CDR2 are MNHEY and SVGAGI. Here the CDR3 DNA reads TGTGCCAGCAGTTACTCTGGGACAGGCCTCATTCCAGAGACCCAGTACTTC. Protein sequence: CASSYSGTGLIPETQYF.

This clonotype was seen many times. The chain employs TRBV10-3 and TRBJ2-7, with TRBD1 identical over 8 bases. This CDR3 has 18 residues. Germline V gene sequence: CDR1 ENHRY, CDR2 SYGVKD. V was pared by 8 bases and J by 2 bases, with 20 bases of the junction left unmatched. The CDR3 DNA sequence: TGTGCCATCTGCCCTAGACTAACCTGGACAGGGATTACCTACGAGCAGTACTTC. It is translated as CAICPRLTWTGITYEQYF.

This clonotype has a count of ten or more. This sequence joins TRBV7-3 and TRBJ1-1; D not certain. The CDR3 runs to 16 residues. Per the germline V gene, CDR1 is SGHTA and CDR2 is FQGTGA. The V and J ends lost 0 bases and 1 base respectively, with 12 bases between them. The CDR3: CASSLTPPGPNTEAFF. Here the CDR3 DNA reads TGTGCCAGCAGCTTAACTCCCCCGGGCCCGAACACTGAAGCTTTCTTT. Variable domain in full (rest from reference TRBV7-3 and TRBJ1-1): GAGVSQTPSNKVTEKGKYVELRCDPISGHTALYWYRQSLGQGPEFLIYFQGTGAADDSGLPNDRFFAVRPEGSVSTLKIQRTERGDSAVYLCASSLTPPGPNTEAFFGQGTRLTVV.

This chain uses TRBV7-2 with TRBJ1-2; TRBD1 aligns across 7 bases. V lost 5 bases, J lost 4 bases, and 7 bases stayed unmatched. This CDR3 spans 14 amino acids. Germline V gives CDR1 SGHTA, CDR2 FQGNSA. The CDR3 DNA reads TGTGCCAGCAGCCCGGACAGGAACACCTATGGCTACACCTTC. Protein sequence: CASSPDRNTYGYTF.

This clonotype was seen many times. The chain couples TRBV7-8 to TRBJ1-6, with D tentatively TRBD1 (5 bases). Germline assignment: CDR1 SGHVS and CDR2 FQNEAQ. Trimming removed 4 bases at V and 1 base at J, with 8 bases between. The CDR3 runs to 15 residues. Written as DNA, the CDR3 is TGTGCCAGCAGCTCGGGGGTATCCTATAATTCACCCCTCCACTTT. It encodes CASSSGVSYNSPLHF.

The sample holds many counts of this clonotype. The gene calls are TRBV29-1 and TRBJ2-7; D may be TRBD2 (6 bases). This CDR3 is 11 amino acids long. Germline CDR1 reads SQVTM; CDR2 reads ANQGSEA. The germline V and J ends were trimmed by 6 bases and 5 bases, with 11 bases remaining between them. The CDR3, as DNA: TGCAGCGTCAAACCGGGGGACGAGCAGTACTTC. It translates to CSVKPGDEQYF.